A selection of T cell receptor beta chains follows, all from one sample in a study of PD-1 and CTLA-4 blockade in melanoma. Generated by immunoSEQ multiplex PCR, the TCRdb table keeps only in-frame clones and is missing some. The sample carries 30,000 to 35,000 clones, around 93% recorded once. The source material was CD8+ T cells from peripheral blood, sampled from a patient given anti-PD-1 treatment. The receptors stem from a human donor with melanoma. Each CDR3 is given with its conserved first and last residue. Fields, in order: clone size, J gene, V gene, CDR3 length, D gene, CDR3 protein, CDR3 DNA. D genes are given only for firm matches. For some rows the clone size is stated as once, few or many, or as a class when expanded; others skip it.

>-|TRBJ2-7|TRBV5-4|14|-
CASSLGREIYEQYF
TGTGCCAGCAGCTTGGGGAGGGAAATCTACGAGCAGTACTTC
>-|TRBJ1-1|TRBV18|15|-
CASSWLGTEDTEAFF
TGTGCCAGCTCATGGCTCGGGACGGAAGACACTGAAGCTTTCTTT
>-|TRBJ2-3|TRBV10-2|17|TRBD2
CASSESPAGVGTDTQYF
TGCGCCAGCAGTGAGTCTCCAGCGGGAGTGGGAACAGATACGCAGTATTTT
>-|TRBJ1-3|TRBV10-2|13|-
CASSVGSGNTIYF
TGCGCCAGCAGTGTGGGTTCTGGAAACACCATATATTTT
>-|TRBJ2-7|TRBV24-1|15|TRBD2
CATSDRLAGVYEQYF
TGTGCCACCAGTGATCGACTAGCGGGAGTCTACGAGCAGTACTTC
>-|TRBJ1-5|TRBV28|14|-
CASSLEEGGQPQHF
TGTGCCAGCAGTTTAGAAGAGGGTGGCCAGCCCCAGCATTTT
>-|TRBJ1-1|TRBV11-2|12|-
CASSQTGAEAFF
TGTGCCAGCAGCCAAACAGGAGCTGAAGCTTTCTTT
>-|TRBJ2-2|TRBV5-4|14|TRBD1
CASSNRGFAGELFF
TGTGCCAGCAGCAACAGGGGATTCGCCGGGGAGCTGTTTTTT
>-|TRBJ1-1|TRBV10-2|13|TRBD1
CASGGQGATEAFF
TGCGCCAGCGGGGGACAGGGGGCCACTGAAGCTTTCTTT
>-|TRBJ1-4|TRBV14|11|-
CASSQTEKLFF
TGTGCCAGCAGCCAAACTGAAAAACTGTTTTTT
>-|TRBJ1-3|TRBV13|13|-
CASSRAPENTIYF
TGTGCCAGCAGCCGGGCTCCGGAAAACACCATATATTTT
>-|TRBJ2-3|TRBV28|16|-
CASSLSPTTSTDTQYF
TGTGCCAGCAGTCTTTCGCCGACCACGAGCACAGATACGCAGTATTTT
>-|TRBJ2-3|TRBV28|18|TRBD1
CASSLYNGRGWRTDTQYF
TGTGCCAGCAGTTTATATAATGGCAGGGGGTGGAGGACAGATACGCAGTATTTT
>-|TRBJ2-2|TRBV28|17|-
CASSFEGWAVFTGELFF
TGTGCCAGCAGTTTTGAAGGTTGGGCAGTATTCACCGGGGAGCTGTTTTTT
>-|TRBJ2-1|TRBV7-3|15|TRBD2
CASSLSGGDLNEQFF
TGTGCCAGCAGCTTAAGCGGGGGAGACTTGAATGAGCAGTTCTTC
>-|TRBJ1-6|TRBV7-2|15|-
CASSLEGSGRSPLHF
TGTGCCAGCAGCTTAGAAGGGTCAGGGCGATCACCCCTCCACTTT
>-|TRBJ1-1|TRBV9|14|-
CASSSRRQNTEAFF
TGTGCCAGCAGCTCGCGTCGACAGAACACTGAAGCTTTCTTT
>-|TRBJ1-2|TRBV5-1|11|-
CASSDSGGYTF
TGCGCCAGCAGCGATTCTGGCGGCTACACCTTC
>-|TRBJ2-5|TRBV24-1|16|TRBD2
CATSEFTSGGQETQYF
TGTGCCACCAGTGAATTTACTAGCGGGGGACAAGAGACCCAGTACTTC
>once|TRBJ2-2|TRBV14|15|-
CASSLHSGFPGELFF
TGTGCCAGCAGCCTTCATTCAGGGTTTCCCGGGGAGCTGTTTTTT
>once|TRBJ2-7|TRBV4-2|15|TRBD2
CASSPWGAGAYEQYF
TGTGCCAGCAGCCCTTGGGGAGCGGGAGCCTACGAGCAGTACTTC
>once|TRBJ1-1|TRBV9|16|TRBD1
CASSVADRGPGTEAFF
TGTGCCAGCAGCGTAGCGGACAGGGGGCCTGGCACTGAAGCTTTCTTT
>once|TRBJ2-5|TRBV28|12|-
CASSFGWGTQYF
TGTGCCAGCAGTTTCGGGTGGGGGACCCAGTACTTC
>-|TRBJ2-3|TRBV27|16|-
CASSQLGHPVADTQYF
TGTGCCAGCAGTCAACTGGGACACCCTGTTGCAGATACGCAGTATTTT
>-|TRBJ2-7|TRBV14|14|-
CASSPGQGSYEQYF
TGTGCCAGCAGCCCTGGACAAGGTTCCTACGAGCAGTACTTC
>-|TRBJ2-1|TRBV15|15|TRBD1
CATSIGQGPSDEQFF
TGTGCCACCAGCATTGGACAGGGTCCGTCGGACGAGCAGTTCTTC
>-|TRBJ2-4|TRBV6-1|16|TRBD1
CASSVQGALAKNIQYF
TGTGCCAGCAGTGTCCAGGGGGCGCTGGCCAAAAACATTCAGTACTTC
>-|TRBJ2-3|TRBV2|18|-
CASSDGQGNVLGTDTQYF
TGTGCCAGCAGTGACGGGCAGGGGAACGTTCTGGGCACAGATACGCAGTATTTT
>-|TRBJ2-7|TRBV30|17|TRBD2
CAWSEGTSGKVTYEQYF
TGTGCCTGGAGTGAGGGGACTAGCGGGAAAGTCACCTACGAGCAGTACTTC
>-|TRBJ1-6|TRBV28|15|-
CASSLEGLVDSPLHF
TGTGCCAGCAGTTTAGAAGGACTTGTTGATTCACCCCTCCACTTT
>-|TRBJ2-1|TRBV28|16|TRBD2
CASSSPAGVSYNEQFF
TGTGCCAGCAGCAGTCCAGCGGGAGTATCCTACAATGAGCAGTTCTTC
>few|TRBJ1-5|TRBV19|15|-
CASSGTFNSNQPQHF
TGTGCCAGTAGTGGGACTTTTAATAGCAATCAGCCCCAGCATTTT
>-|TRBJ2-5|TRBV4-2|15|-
CASSQEVLDSGAQYF
TGTGCCAGCAGCCAAGAGGTCCTGGACAGCGGGGCCCAGTACTTC
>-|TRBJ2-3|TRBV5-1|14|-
CASSGRQSADTQYF
TGCGCCAGCAGCGGCAGACAGTCGGCAGATACGCAGTATTTT
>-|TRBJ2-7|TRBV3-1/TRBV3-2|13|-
CASSPSEAYEQYF
TGTGCCAGCAGCCCTTCGGAAGCCTACGAGCAGTACTTC
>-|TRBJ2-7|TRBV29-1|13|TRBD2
CSALAGNSYEQYF
TGCAGCGCACTAGCGGGGAACTCCTACGAGCAGTACTTC
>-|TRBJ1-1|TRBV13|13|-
CASSPPGNTEAFF
TGTGCCAGCAGCCCCCCGGGAAACACTGAAGCTTTCTTT